This T cell receptor (beta chain) was identified during a study of response to subunit inactivated influenza vaccine. Whole-study results and caveats: With each seasonal influenza vaccination, the authors suggested, few new T cells are recruited.

TCRdb processed the RT-PCR reads anew with MiXCR; each CDR3 protein has one entry. The sample has about 650,000 distinct CDR3 sequences, approximately 14% seen once. Germline CDR1 reads SGHTA; CDR2 reads FQGNSA. The CDR3 sequence is 13 residues long. Trimming shortened V by 2 bases and J by 10 bases, and 12 bases separated the two germline ends. This clonotype came up many times. Antigen specificity is unknown. The sequence was collected from a man in his fifties or sixties who received an inactivated influenza vaccine. The chain is built from TRBV7-2 and TRBJ2-1; D not resolved. The input for sequencing was PBMCs from blood, taken approximately 12 days after vaccination. In DNA form, the CDR3 reads TGTGCCAGCAGCTTATTTCGGATCGGGGAGCAGTTCTTC. Protein product: CASSLFRIGEQFF.